This T cell receptor (beta chain) was obtained from a study of T cells after posttransplantation cyclophosphamide. The study, taken as a whole, reports: Blood and skin or GI T cell repertoires showed limited TRB overlap. TRB clonality was highly associated with recipient CMV seropositivity and reactivation. Donor CD8+ memory clones often dominated recipient blood repertoires at later times.

The CDR3 spans 14 residues. CDR1 SGHDT and CDR2 YYEEEE come from the germline V gene. The V end was cut by 4 bases, the J end by 0 bases, with 11 bases between. As concerns this clone: Its antigen is still unknown.

Method: immunoSEQ multiplex PCR; TCRdb's copy keeps in-frame clones and lacks some. The repertoire holds over 15,000 clones, with around 85% as singletons. Controls had myeloablative marrow grafts with methotrexate and calcineurin inhibitor, sampled at 1 year. The sequence came from a female patient between 18 and 35 years old who received an allogeneic stem cell transplant from an unrelated donor, was CMV-positive, and had acute and chronic GVHD. Some T cells may originate from the graft donor. The V call is TRBV5-6, the J call TRBJ2-7; a weak D match, TRBD1 (6 bases). Sequencing used PBMCs, obtained after allogeneic stem cell transplant with calcineurin inhibitor and methotrexate. CDR3 loop: CASSLMDSSYEQYF. CDR3 DNA sequence: TGTGCCAGCAGCCTCATGGACAGCTCCTACGAGCAGTACTTC.